The 9 T cell receptor beta chains below were found in one sample sequenced in a study of cytomegalovirus exposure and HLA in healthy donors. Researchers ran the PCR with 60 Vbeta and 13 Jbeta primers. Data came from immunoSEQ multiplex PCR; TCRdb stores just in-frame clones and leaves some out. Here the sample spans roughly 160,000 clones, roughly four fifths being singletons. Sequencing used PBMCs. The origin of the receptors is a man aged 55-75 years in good health and CMV-seronegative.

This sequence joins TRBV5-1 and TRBJ2-7, with TRBD1 identical over 11 bases. V lost 4 bases, J lost 5 bases, and 11 bases stayed unmatched. This CDR3 region has 16 residues. CDR1 and CDR2 (germline): SGHRS, YFSETQ. The DNA of the CDR3 is TGCGCCAGCAGCGAAAACCCCCGGACAGGGGGCGACGAGCAGTACTTC. Protein product: CASSENPRTGGDEQYF.

The chain uses TRBV15 and TRBJ1-5; possibly TRBD1 for D (5 bases). CDR1 is LNHNV, CDR2 YYDKDF, per germline (reference sequence). The CDR3 totals 15 residues. V gave up 0 bases and J gave up 6 bases, with 12 bases separating them. The CDR3 here is CATSREAPGIQPQHF. The CDR3 nucleotides are TGTGCCACCAGCAGAGAAGCTCCAGGGATTCAGCCCCAGCATTTT.

This clone was detected only a few times. The chain joins TRBV29-1 to TRBJ2-7; TRBD2 matches at 13 bases. V lost 3 bases and J lost 5; bases outside the gene matches: 7. The CDR3 contains 15 residues. The germline V gene encodes CDR1 SQVTM and CDR2 ANQGSEA. CDR3 bases: TGCAGCGTTGAGAGCGGACTAGCGGGAGAGGACGAGCAGTACTTC. It yields the protein CSVESGLAGEDEQYF.

The V call is TRBV11-2, the J call TRBJ2-1; 14 nucleotides align to TRBD2. Trimming removed 3 bases from V and 9 bases from J; junction bases left unmatched: 7. The CDR3 is 16 amino acids. Germline lookup yields CDR1 SGHAT and CDR2 FQNNGV. CDR3 coding DNA: TGTGCCAGCAGCTTCGGGACTAGCGGGAGTAGTGGTGAGCAGTTCTTC. Its translation: CASSFGTSGSSGEQFF.

The gene calls are TRBV7-9 and TRBJ2-2, with TRBD1 matching 10 bases. Germline trimming cut 6 bases from V and 6 bases from J; bases unmatched to any gene: 7. The CDR3 consists of 15 residues. Germline-derived CDR1 and CDR2 are SEHNR and FQNEAQ (reference sequence). The chain's CDR3 is CASSSDRGLAGELFF. The CDR3 DNA follows: TGTGCCAGCAGTTCAGACAGGGGGCTGGCCGGGGAGCTGTTTTTT.

The V and J genes are TRBV5-1 and TRBJ2-7; D call uncertain. Trimming shortened V by 1 base and J by 3 bases, and 14 bases separated the two germline ends. The V gene's germline CDR1 is SGHRS and CDR2 YFSETQ. The CDR3 is 15 residues long. The CDR3 DNA is TGCGCCAGCAGCTTGTCCCCCGGTGAGTTCTACGAGCAGTACTTC. Translated, it gives CASSLSPGEFYEQYF.

V gene TRBV28 combines with J gene TRBJ2-5, with TRBD2 matching 8 bases. The CDR3 runs 15 residues. Germline V gives CDR1 MDHEN, CDR2 SYDVKM. The V segment lost 6 bases and the J segment 3 bases; nucleotides outside the gene matches: 9. CDR3 nucleotides: TGTGCCAGCAGGGTAGCGGGGCCAATTGAAGAGACCCAGTACTTC. The encoded protein is CASRVAGPIEETQYF.

The chain is built from TRBV9 and TRBJ2-1; 7 bases fit TRBD2. CDR3 size: 15 residues. Looked up from germline, CDR1 is SGDLS and CDR2 is YYNGEE. After removal of 1 base from V and 5 bases from J, the junction contained 6 bases not matched to a gene. CDR3 sequence reads: CASSVSTAGNNEQFF. CDR3 DNA sequence: TGTGCCAGCAGCGTAAGTACAGCGGGGAACAATGAGCAGTTCTTC.

V and J are TRBV18 and TRBJ1-3; no clear D gene. The length of the CDR3 is 14 residues. Trimming removed 0 bases from V and 4 bases from J, with 7 bases in between. Germline V gene sequence: CDR1 KGHSH, CDR2 LQKENI. This CDR3 is CASSPPYSGNTIYF. The CDR3 DNA follows: TGTGCCAGCTCACCACCGTACAGCGGAAACACCATATATTTT.